Following are 29 T cell receptor beta chains from one sample sequenced in a study of T cell responses to AZD1222 COVID-19 vaccine. Method: immunoSEQ multiplex PCR; TCRdb's copy keeps in-frame clones and lacks some. The sample records approximately 130,000 clones, 93% being singletons. Sequences were derived from peripheral blood, sampled on day 0 of AZD1222 vaccination. The receptors were gathered from an adult in good health.

V is TRBV10-1 and J is TRBJ2-3; a possible D gene is TRBD1 (5 bases). Per germline, CDR1 WNHNN and CDR2 SYGVQD (reference sequence). V was shortened by 5 bases and J by 5 bases, with 8 bases between the two germline ends. The CDR3 is 12 residues long. DNA for the CDR3: TGCGCCAGCAGTCCTCAGGGAGATACGCAGTATTTT. Its protein is CASSPQGDTQYF.

J is TRBJ2-7 and V is TRBV7-9; no clear D. The CDR3 contains 14 residues. V lost 1 base to trimming and J lost 2 bases, with 9 bases between them. Germline V gene lookup returns CDR1 SEHNR and CDR2 FQNEAQ (reference sequence). CDR3 sequence reads: CASSLGQRTYEQYF. Written as DNA, the CDR3 is TGTGCCAGCAGCTTAGGGCAGAGGACCTACGAGCAGTACTTC.

The V call is TRBV14, the J call TRBJ2-7; TRBD1 matches 7 bases. V lost 6 bases and J lost 2; bases outside the gene matches: 1. CDR3 size: 12 residues. Per the germline V gene, CDR1 is SGHDN and CDR2 is FVKESK. The CDR3 reads CASRQGPYEQYF. In nucleotides, the CDR3 is TGTGCCAGCAGACAGGGGCCCTACGAGCAGTACTTC. Full variable domain (missing parts from reference TRBV14 and TRBJ2-7): EAGVTQFPSHSVIEKGQTVTLRCDPISGHDNLYWYRRVMGKEIKFLLHFVKESKQDESGMPNNRFLAERTGGTYSTLKVQPAELEDSGVYFCASRQGPYEQYFGPGTRLTVT.

Details on this clone: This CDR3 is also generated by other DNA sequences in the sample. V is TRBV30 and J is TRBJ1-5; 10 nucleotides line up with TRBD1. This CDR3 region has 14 residues. Per germline, CDR1 GTSNPN and CDR2 SVGIG (reference sequence). J was trimmed by 5 bases and V by 1 base; bases with no gene match: 2. This CDR3 is CAWSEGQGHQPQHF. CDR3 sequence (DNA): TGTGCCTGGAGTGAGGGACAGGGGCATCAGCCCCAGCATTTT. Filled out from reference TRBV30 and TRBJ1-5, the complete variable domain reads SQTIHQWPATLVQPVGSPLSLECTVEGTSNPNLYWYRQAAGRGLQLLFYSVGIGQISSEVPQNLSASRPQDRQFILSSKKLLLSDSGFYLCAWSEGQGHQPQHFGDGTRLSIL.

The chain links TRBV5-5 to TRBJ1-5; D may be TRBD1 (5 bases). Germline V CDR1 and CDR2: SGHKS, YYEKEE (reference sequence). The length of the CDR3 is 14 residues. The V end lost 1 base, the J end lost 4 bases, and 9 bases lay between the germline ends. The CDR3 nucleotides read TGTGCCAGCAGCTTGCGCAGGGAGAATCAGCCCCAGCATTTT. This gives the protein CASSLRRENQPQHF.

This chain joins TRBV11-3 and TRBJ1-3, with D possibly TRBD1 on 5 matching bases. CDR1 is SGHNT and CDR2 is YENEEA in the germline V gene. The length of the CDR3 is 13 residues. V gave up 6 bases and J gave up 0 bases, with 6 bases separating them. The CDR3 loop is CASSTGSGNTIYF. The CDR3 region has the DNA TGTGCCAGCAGTACAGGCTCTGGAAACACCATATATTTT.

The chain has TRBV6-1 and TRBJ2-3; D is perhaps TRBD2 (5 bases). Germline CDR1 MNHNS, CDR2 SASEGT. The V end lost 1 base, the J end lost 7 bases, and 24 bases lay between the germline ends. The CDR3 spans 18 residues. In DNA form, the CDR3 reads TGTGCCAGCAGTGAAGACCTTTTAACTCGATTAACGGGGAATACGCAGTATTTT. Translation gives CASSEDLLTRLTGNTQYF.

V usage is TRBV29-1 and J usage is TRBJ2-2; D ambiguous. CDR1 is SQVTM and CDR2 is ANQGSEA in the germline V gene. The V and J ends lost 1 base and 1 base respectively, with 7 bases between them. This CDR3 has 14 residues. CDR3 DNA sequence: TGCAGCGTTGAAGTGGTCCAGAACACCGGGGAGCTGTTTTTT. This translates into CSVEVVQNTGELFF.

This chain uses TRBV19 with TRBJ1-4; unclear D gene. V lost 7 bases to trimming and J lost 3 bases, with 9 bases between them. The CDR3 is made up of 13 amino acids. The germline V gene encodes CDR1 LNHDA and CDR2 SQIVND (reference sequence). The CDR3 nucleotides are TGTGCCAGTACCTGGGTCGCTAATGAAAAACTGTTTTTT. Protein sequence: CASTWVANEKLFF.

The chain joins TRBV3-1 (or the pseudogene TRBV3-2) to TRBJ2-7; D ambiguous. CDR3 size: 13 residues. Germline CDR1 reads LGHDT; CDR2 reads YNNKEL (reference sequence). V was cut by 2 bases and J by 0 bases, with 5 bases left in between. The CDR3 DNA reads TGTGCCAGCAGCCAACGATACTCCTACGAGCAGTACTTC. Its translation is CASSQRYSYEQYF.

The rearrangement uses TRBV9 and TRBJ2-3; D gene uncertain. The CDR3 runs to 15 residues. Germline V lookup: CDR1 SGDLS, CDR2 YYNGEE. Trimming cost V 2 bases and J 2 bases, with 12 bases left between them. CDR3 sequence reads: CASSVQTHPTDTQYF. The DNA of the CDR3 is TGTGCCAGCAGCGTTCAGACCCATCCCACAGATACGCAGTATTTT.

This clone was observed many times. The genes are TRBV5-4 and TRBJ1-2; 8 nucleotides align to TRBD1. V lost 0 bases and J lost 2; bases outside the gene matches: 6. The CDR3 length is 16 residues. Per germline, CDR1 SGHNT and CDR2 YYREEE (reference sequence). CDR3 region: CASSLDRTGTNYGYTF. Written as DNA, the CDR3 is TGTGCCAGCAGCTTGGATAGGACAGGGACGAACTATGGCTACACCTTC. Drawing the rest from reference TRBV5-4 and TRBJ1-2, the complete variable domain is ETGVTQSPTHLIKTRGQQVTLRCSSQSGHNTVSWYQQALGQGPQFIFQYYREEENGRGNFPPRFSGLQFPNYSSELNVNALELDDSALYLCASSLDRTGTNYGYTFGSGTRLTVV.

This clone was seen just once. The chain links TRBV27 to TRBJ2-2; D call uncertain. Germline V gives CDR1 MNHEY, CDR2 SMNVEV (reference sequence). The CDR3 contains 13 residues. V was trimmed by 5 bases and J by 7 bases, leaving 11 bases between them. This chain's CDR3 is CASSTLYGGELFF. The CDR3 bases are TGTGCCAGCAGTACCCTGTATGGCGGGGAGCTGTTTTTT.

The J gene is TRBJ1-6, the V gene TRBV6-5; a possible D gene is TRBD1 (5 bases). V lost 8 bases, J lost 5 bases, and 16 bases lay in between. There are 15 residues in the CDR3. Per the germline V gene, CDR1 is MNHEY and CDR2 is SVGAGI. CDR3 nucleotides: TGTGCCAGCTACCCCAGGGCCTGGAATAATTCACCCCTCCACTTT. It translates to CASYPRAWNNSPLHF.

The rearrangement joins TRBV6-5 to TRBJ1-5; D may be TRBD1 (5 bases). Germline lookup yields CDR1 MNHEY and CDR2 SVGAGI. CDR3 length: 14 amino acids. V gave up 7 bases and J gave up 4 bases, with 14 bases separating them. CDR3 protein: CASILGTTNQPQHF. As DNA, the CDR3 is TGTGCCAGCATATTGGGGACGACGAATCAGCCCCAGCATTTT.

The chain uses TRBV3-1 (or the pseudogene TRBV3-2) and TRBJ2-3; D could derive from TRBD1 or TRBD2 (6 bases each). V was trimmed by 5 bases and J by 1 base, leaving 16 bases between them. Germline assignment: CDR1 LGHDT and CDR2 YNNKEL (reference sequence). This CDR3 comprises 16 residues. CDR3 DNA sequence: TGTGCCAGCAGCGGGGTGGAGGGGGGACGCACAGATACGCAGTATTTT. It codes for CASSGVEGGRTDTQYF.

This clone was picked up one time. The chain couples TRBV19 to TRBJ2-3; the match to TRBD2 covers 9 bases. CDR1 and CDR2 from the germline V gene are LNHDA and SQIVND (reference sequence). J lost 2 bases, V lost 6 bases, and 3 bases had no gene match. The CDR3 totals 14 residues. Here the CDR3 reads CASRGGGATDTQYF. CDR3 DNA: TGTGCCAGTAGGGGCGGGGGGGCCACAGATACGCAGTATTTT.

The chain is built from TRBV5-8 and TRBJ1-5; D is unresolved. From germline, CDR1 is SGHTS and CDR2 YDEGEE. Trimming pared 3 bases from V and 2 bases from J, leaving 15 bases between. There are 16 residues in the CDR3. The CDR3 reads CASSSGRTLGNQPQHF. For the CDR3, the DNA is TGTGCCAGCAGCTCCGGTCGGACCCTAGGCAATCAGCCCCAGCATTTT.

J is TRBJ2-7 and V is TRBV15; 7 bases fit TRBD2. Germline CDR1 reads LNHNV; CDR2 reads YYDKDF (reference sequence). The length of the CDR3 is 15 residues. After removal of 2 bases from V and 5 bases from J, the junction contained 9 bases not matched to a gene. The CDR3 sequence is CATSRPGGGSDEQYF. The CDR3 DNA reads TGTGCCACCAGCAGACCTGGGGGGGGATCGGACGAGCAGTACTTC.

The V and J genes are TRBV7-3 and TRBJ1-2, with 7 bases fitting TRBD1. CDR3 length equals 18 residues. V lost 4 bases to trimming and J lost 0 bases; unmatched junction nucleotides: 14. CDR1 is SGHTA, CDR2 FQGTGA, per germline. The CDR3 reads CASSSSRQGGSPNYGYTF. DNA for the CDR3: TGTGCCAGCAGCTCCTCTCGACAGGGAGGCTCTCCTAACTATGGCTACACCTTC.

This chain connects TRBV27 to TRBJ1-1; 11 bases fit TRBD1. The CDR3 is 15 amino acids. The V and J ends lost 5 bases and 7 bases, in that order; junction bases with no gene match: 9. Germline V gene sequence: CDR1 MNHEY, CDR2 SMNVEV (reference sequence). CDR3: CASSTDRGLPFEAFF. The CDR3 nucleotides are TGTGCCAGCAGTACGGACAGGGGGCTCCCCTTTGAAGCTTTCTTT.

CDR3 amino acids: CASSQLGTGELFF. The CDR3 DNA reads TGTGCCAGCAGCCAACTGGGGACCGGGGAGCTGTTTTTT. The chain is built from TRBV4-2 and TRBJ2-2; D gene uncertain. This CDR3 region has 13 residues. Trimming pared 2 bases from V and 5 bases from J, leaving 6 bases between. Germline V gene sequence: CDR1 LGHNA, CDR2 YNFKEQ.

The CDR3 DNA reads as TGTGCCAGTAGTATATCGATAGAGAATCAGCCCCAGCATTTT. Encoded protein: CASSISIENQPQHF. The rearrangement joins TRBV19 to TRBJ1-5; no clear D gene. The CDR3 length is 14 residues. V was pared by 2 bases and J by 4 bases, with 9 bases between. CDR1 is LNHDA, CDR2 SQIVND, per germline (reference sequence).

The V gene is TRBV6-5, the J gene TRBJ1-5, with 7 bases lining up with TRBD1. CDR1 is MNHEY, CDR2 SVGAGI, per germline. V shed 5 bases and J 3 bases; nucleotides not matched to a gene: 4. This CDR3 comprises 14 residues. The CDR3, as DNA: TGTGCCAGCAGTCAACAGGGGTTCAATCAGCCCCAGCATTTT. It codes for CASSQQGFNQPQHF.

V and J are TRBV28 and TRBJ1-2; TRBD1 matches at 7 bases. Germline lookup yields CDR1 MDHEN and CDR2 SYDVKM. J was trimmed by 4 bases and V by 6 bases; bases with no gene match: 17. The CDR3 sequence is 17 residues long. The CDR3 is CASSPSESRGALYGYTF. The CDR3 bases are TGTGCCAGCAGCCCCTCCGAGTCCAGGGGGGCACTCTATGGCTACACCTTC.

This clone was recorded once. The chain uses TRBV5-1 and TRBJ2-3; D unresolved. Trimming removed 1 base from V and 0 bases from J, with 9 bases in between. CDR1 SGHRS and CDR2 YFSETQ come from the germline V gene. The CDR3 contains 15 residues. CDR3 loop: CASSLTLPSTDTQYF. CDR3 DNA: TGCGCCAGCAGCTTGACTTTACCTAGCACAGATACGCAGTATTTT.

The chain carries TRBV7-9 and TRBJ2-7; unclear D gene. Trimming stripped 1 base from V and 2 bases from J, with 9 bases between. The germline V gene has CDR1 SEHNR and CDR2 FQNEAQ (reference sequence). The CDR3 is 14 amino acids. CDR3 amino acids: CASSLGSGPYEQYF. DNA for the CDR3: TGTGCCAGCAGCTTAGGATCAGGTCCCTACGAGCAGTACTTC.

This rearrangement joins TRBV18 to TRBJ2-5, with 8 bases aligning to TRBD1. The J segment lost 1 base and the V segment lost 2 bases, leaving 3 bases of the junction unmatched. The CDR3 spans 15 residues. Germline V gene data show CDR1 as KGHSH and CDR2 as LQKENI. Here the CDR3 reads CASSPRQGLQETQYF. DNA of the CDR3: TGTGCCAGCTCACCAAGACAGGGGCTCCAAGAGACCCAGTACTTC.

The rearrangement joins TRBV6-6 to TRBJ1-4; weak D call: TRBD1 (6 bases). V lost 6 bases, J lost 4 bases, and 12 bases lay in between. Germline CDR1 reads MNHNY; CDR2 reads SVGAGI (reference sequence). This CDR3 is 14 amino acids long. CDR3 sequence (DNA): TGTGCCAGCAGCCAAGGGGGGGATAATGAAAAACTGTTTTTT. As protein: CASSQGGDNEKLFF.